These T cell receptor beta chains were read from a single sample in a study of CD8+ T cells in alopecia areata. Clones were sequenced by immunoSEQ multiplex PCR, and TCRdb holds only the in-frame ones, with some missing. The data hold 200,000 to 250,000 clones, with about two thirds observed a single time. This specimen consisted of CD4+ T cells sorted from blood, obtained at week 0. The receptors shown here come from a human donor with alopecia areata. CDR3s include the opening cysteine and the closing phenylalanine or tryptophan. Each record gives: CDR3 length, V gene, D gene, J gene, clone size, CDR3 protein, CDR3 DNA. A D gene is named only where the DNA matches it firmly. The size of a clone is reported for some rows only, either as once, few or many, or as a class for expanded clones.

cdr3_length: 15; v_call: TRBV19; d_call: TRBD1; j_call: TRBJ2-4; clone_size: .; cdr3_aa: CASSERTGGVNIQYF; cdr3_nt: TGTGCCAGTAGTGAAAGGACAGGGGGAGTTAACATTCAGTACTTC
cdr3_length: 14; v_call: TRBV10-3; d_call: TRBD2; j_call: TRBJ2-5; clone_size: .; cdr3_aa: CATWASGVGETQYF; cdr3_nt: TGTGCCACCTGGGCTAGCGGAGTGGGAGAGACCCAGTACTTC
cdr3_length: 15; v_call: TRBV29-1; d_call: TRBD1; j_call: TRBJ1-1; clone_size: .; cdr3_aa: CSVIRDRGGYTEAFF; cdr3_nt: TGCAGCGTGATACGGGACAGGGGCGGGTACACTGAAGCTTTCTTT
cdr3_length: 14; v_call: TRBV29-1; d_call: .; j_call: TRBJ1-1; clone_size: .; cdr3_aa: CSVNPTGLNTEAFF; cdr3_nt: TGCAGCGTTAATCCGACAGGCTTGAACACTGAAGCTTTCTTT
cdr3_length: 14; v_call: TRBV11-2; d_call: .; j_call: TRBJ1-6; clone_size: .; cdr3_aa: CASSFDSYNSPLHF; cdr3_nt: TGTGCCAGCAGTTTCGACTCCTATAATTCACCCCTCCACTTT
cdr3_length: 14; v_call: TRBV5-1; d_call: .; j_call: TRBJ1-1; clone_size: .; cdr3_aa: CASSLTGSDTEAFF; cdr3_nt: TGCGCCAGCAGCTTGACCGGGTCAGACACTGAAGCTTTCTTT
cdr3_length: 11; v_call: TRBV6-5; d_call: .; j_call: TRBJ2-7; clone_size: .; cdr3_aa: CASSRGYEQYF; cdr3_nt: TGTGCCAGCAGCAGGGGCTACGAGCAGTACTTC
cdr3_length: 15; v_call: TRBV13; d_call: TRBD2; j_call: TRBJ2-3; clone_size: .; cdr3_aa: CASTNPGLASDTQYF; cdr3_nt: TGTGCCAGCACCAATCCGGGACTAGCCTCAGATACGCAGTATTTT
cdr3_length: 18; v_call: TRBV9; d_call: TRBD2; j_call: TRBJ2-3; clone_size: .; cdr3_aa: CASSVAGTSGASTDTQYF; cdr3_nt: TGTGCCAGCAGCGTAGCTGGGACTAGCGGGGCTAGCACAGATACGCAGTATTTT
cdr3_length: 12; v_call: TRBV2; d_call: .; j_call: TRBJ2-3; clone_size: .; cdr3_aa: CASSGSTDTQYF; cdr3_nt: TGTGCCAGCAGTGGGAGCACAGATACGCAGTATTTT
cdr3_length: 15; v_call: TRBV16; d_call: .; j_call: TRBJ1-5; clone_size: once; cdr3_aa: CASSPNRDTYQPQHF; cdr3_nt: TGTGCCAGCAGCCCCAACCGGGACACTTATCAGCCCCAGCATTTT
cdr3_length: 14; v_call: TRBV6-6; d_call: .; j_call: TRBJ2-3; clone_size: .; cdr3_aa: CASRLTFGVDTQYF; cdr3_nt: TGTGCCAGCAGGCTAACCTTTGGGGTAGATACGCAGTATTTT
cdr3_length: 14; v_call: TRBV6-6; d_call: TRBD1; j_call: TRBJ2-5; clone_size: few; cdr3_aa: CASSPGQRGETQYF; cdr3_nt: TGTGCCAGCAGCCCGGGACAGAGGGGTGAGACCCAGTACTTC
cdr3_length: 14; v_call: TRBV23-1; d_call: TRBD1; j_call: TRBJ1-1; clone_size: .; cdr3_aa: CASSRTGEDTEAFF; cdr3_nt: TGCGCCAGCAGTAGGACAGGGGAGGACACTGAAGCTTTCTTT
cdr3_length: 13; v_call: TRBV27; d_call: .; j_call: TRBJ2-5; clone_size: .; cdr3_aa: CASSLRGLGTQYF; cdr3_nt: TGTGCCAGCAGTTTGAGGGGTTTAGGGACCCAGTACTTC
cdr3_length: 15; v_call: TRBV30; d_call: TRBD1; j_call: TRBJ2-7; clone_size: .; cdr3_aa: CAWSPPDRYSYEQYF; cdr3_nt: TGTGCCTGGAGTCCCCCGGACAGGTACTCCTACGAGCAGTACTTC
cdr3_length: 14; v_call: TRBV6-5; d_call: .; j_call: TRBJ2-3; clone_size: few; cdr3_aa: CASSLTVSTDTQYF; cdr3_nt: TGTGCCAGCAGTTTGACAGTCAGCACAGATACGCAGTATTTT
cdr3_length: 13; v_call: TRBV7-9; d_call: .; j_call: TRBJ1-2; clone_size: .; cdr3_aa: CASSFHTDRGYTF; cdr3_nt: TGTGCCAGCAGCTTCCATACAGACCGGGGCTACACCTTC
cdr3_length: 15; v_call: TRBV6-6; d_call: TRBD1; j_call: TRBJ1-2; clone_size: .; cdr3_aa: CASSPRDRGLEGYTF; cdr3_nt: TGTGCCAGCAGTCCCCGGGACAGGGGGCTAGAGGGCTACACCTTC
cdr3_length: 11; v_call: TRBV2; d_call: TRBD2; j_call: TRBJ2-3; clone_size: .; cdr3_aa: CASLAADTQYF; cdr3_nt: TGTGCCAGCCTAGCGGCAGATACGCAGTATTTT